This TCR beta chain is from a study of CD8 T cell repertoires and HIV-1 epitope variants. The wider study: Equal numbers of autologous T cell-negative cells presented antigen to enriched T cells. Separate from the cultures, 1M uncultured T cells served as baseline. Study outcomes and limitations: Of nine antigen-specific beta clonotypes, about six appeared to cross-react with escape variants.

TCRdb keeps only in-frame clones here, not all; method: immunoSEQ multiplex PCR. The repertoire consists of about 4,400 clones, with 65% occurring once and the leading ten covering roughly 39%. The CDR3 loop spans 11 amino acids. Germline V gene lookup returns CDR1 SEHNR and CDR2 FQNEAQ (reference sequence). The germline V and J ends were trimmed by 8 bases and 9 bases, with 11 bases remaining between them. This clone is medium-sized within its sample. The antigen is unknown. The clonotype comes from a male donor with HIV. The material sequenced was cultured CD8+ T cells derived from PBMCs. V gene TRBV7-9 combines with J gene TRBJ2-1; D could derive from TRBD1 or TRBD2 (6 bases each). The CDR3 coding sequence is TGTGCCAGCTTACAGGGAGGTGAGCAGTTCTTC. This codes for CASLQGGEQFF.